This T cell receptor (beta chain) is drawn from a study of T cell responses to AZD1222 COVID-19 vaccine. For the study at large: Pooled together were second doses at about 4 or about 12 weeks. Study results and limitations: Spike regions recognized by vaccine-associated CD4 TCRs spanned the protein, led by 160-218 and 743-854. Recipients of two AZD1222 doses showed rising Spike-specific TCR breadth and depth. In a largely white British group with more females than males, clonal diversity was possibly underestimated.

The CDR3 length is 12 residues. Germline CDR1 GTSNPN, CDR2 SVGIG (reference sequence). V lost 2 bases, J lost 6 bases, and 4 bases stayed unmatched. Some clones are missing from TCRdb's copy, which holds only in-frame ones; the method was immunoSEQ multiplex PCR. In the table there are more than 140,000 clones, about 91% of which are singletons. On this clone: What it binds is not known.

The source material was peripheral blood, sampled on day 0 of AZD1222 vaccination. The origin of this receptor is an adult in good health. V usage is TRBV30 and J usage is TRBJ2-7, with 7 positions matching TRBD2. The CDR3 coding sequence is TGTGCCTGGAGTACTAGCGCGTCCGAGCAGTACTTC. It encodes CAWSTSASEQYF.